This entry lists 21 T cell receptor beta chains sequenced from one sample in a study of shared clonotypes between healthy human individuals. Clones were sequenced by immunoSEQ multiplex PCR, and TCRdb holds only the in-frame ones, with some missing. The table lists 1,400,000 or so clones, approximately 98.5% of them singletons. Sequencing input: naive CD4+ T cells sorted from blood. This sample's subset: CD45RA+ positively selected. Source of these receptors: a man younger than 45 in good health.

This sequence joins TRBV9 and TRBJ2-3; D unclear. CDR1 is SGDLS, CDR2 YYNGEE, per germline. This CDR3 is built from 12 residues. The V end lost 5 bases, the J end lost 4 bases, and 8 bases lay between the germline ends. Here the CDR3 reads CASSSLSDTQYF. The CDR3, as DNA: TGTGCCAGCAGTTCGCTTTCAGATACGCAGTATTTT. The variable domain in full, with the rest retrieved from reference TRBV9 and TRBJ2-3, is DSGVTQTPKHLITATGQRVTLRCSPRSGDLSVYWYQQSLDQGLQFLIQYYNGEERAKGNILERFSAQQFPDLHSELNLSSLELGDSALYFCASSSLSDTQYFGPGTRLTVL.

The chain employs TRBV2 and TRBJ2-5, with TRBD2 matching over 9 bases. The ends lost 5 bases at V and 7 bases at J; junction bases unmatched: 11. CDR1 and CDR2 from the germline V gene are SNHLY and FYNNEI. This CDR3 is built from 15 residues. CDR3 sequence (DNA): TGTGCCAGCAGTCCCCTAGCGGGACCCAGGGGGACCCAGTACTTC. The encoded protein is CASSPLAGPRGTQYF.

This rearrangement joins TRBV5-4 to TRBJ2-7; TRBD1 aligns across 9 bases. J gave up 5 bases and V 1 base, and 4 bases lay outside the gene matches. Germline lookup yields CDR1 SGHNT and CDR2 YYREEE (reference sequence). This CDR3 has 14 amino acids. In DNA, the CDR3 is TGTGCCAGCAGCTTGACTACAGGGGGCGACGAGCAGTACTTC. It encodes CASSLTTGGDEQYF.

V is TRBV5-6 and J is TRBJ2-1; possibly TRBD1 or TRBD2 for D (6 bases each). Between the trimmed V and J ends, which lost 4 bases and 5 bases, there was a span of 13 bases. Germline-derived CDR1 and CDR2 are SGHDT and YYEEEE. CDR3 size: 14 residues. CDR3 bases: TGTGCCAGCAGCCCTGGGGGGCTGGACAATGAGCAGTTCTTC. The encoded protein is CASSPGGLDNEQFF.

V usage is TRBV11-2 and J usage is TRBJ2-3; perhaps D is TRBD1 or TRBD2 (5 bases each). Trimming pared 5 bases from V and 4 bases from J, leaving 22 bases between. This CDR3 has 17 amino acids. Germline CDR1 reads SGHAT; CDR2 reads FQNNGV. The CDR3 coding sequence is TGTGCCAGCAGCACCAGGGACGTGGTTAGGGTTTCAGATACGCAGTATTTT. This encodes CASSTRDVVRVSDTQYF.

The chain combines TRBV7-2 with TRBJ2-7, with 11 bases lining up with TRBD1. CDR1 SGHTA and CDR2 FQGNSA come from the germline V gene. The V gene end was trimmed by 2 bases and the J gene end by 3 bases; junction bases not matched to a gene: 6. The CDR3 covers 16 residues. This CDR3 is CASSLIPGQGGYEQYF. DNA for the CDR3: TGTGCCAGCAGCTTAATCCCGGGACAGGGGGGCTACGAGCAGTACTTC. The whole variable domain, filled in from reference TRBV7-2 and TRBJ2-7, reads GAGVSQSPSNKVTEKGKDVELRCDPISGHTALYWYRQSLGQGLEFLIYFQGNSAPDKSGLPSDRFSAERTGGSVSTLTIQRTQQEDSAVYLCASSLIPGQGGYEQYFGPGTRLTVT.

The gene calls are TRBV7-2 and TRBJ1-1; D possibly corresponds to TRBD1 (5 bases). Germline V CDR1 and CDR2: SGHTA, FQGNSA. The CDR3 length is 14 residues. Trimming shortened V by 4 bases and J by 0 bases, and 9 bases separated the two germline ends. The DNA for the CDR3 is TGTGCCAGCAGCTGGCGGGGCCTGAACACTGAAGCTTTCTTT. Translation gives CASSWRGLNTEAFF.

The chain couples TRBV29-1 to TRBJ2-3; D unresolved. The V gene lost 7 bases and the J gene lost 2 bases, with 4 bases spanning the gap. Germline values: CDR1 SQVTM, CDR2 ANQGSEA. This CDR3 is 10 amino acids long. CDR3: CSATTDTQYF. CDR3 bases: TGCAGCGCCACCACAGATACGCAGTATTTT.

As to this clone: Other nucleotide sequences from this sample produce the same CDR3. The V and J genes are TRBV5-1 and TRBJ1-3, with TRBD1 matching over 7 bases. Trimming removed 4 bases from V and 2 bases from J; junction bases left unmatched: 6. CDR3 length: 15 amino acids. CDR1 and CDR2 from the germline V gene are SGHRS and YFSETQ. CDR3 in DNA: TGCGCCAGCAGCAGCAATACAGGGGCTGGAAACACCATATATTTT. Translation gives CASSSNTGAGNTIYF. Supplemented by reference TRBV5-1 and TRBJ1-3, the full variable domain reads KAGVTQTPRYLIKTRGQQVTLSCSPISGHRSVSWYQQTPGQGLQFLFEYFSETQRNKGNFPGRFSGRQFSNSRSEMNVSTLELGDSALYLCASSSNTGAGNTIYFGEGSWLTVV.

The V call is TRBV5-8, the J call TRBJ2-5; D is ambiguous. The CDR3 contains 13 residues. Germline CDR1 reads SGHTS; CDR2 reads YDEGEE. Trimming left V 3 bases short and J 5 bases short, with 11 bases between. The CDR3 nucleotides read TGTGCCAGCAGCTCACGACCCCGCGAGACCCAGTACTTC. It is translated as CASSSRPRETQYF.

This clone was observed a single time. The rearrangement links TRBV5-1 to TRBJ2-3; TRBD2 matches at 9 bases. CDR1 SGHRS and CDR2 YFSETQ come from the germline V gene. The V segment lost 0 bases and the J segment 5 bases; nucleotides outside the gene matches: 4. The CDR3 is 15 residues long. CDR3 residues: CASSLGVAGVDTQYF. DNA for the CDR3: TGCGCCAGCAGCTTGGGGGTAGCGGGAGTAGATACGCAGTATTTT.

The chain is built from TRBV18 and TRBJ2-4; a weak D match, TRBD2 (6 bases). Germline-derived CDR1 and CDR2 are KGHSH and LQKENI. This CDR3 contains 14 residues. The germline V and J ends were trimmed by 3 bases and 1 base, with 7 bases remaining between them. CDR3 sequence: CASSPGRAKNIQYF. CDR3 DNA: TGTGCCAGCTCACCGGGGAGGGCCAAAAACATTCAGTACTTC. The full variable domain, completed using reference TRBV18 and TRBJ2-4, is NAGVMQNPRHLVRRRGQEARLRCSPMKGHSHVYWYRQLPEEGLKFMVYLQKENIIDESGMPKERFSAEFPKEGPSILRIQQVVRGDSAAYFCASSPGRAKNIQYFGAGTRLSVL.

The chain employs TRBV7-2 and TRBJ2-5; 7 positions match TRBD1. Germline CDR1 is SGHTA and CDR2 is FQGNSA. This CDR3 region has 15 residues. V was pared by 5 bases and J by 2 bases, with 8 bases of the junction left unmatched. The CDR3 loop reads CASSLTGVRQETQYF. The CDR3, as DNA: TGTGCCAGCAGCCTAACAGGGGTTCGGCAAGAGACCCAGTACTTC.

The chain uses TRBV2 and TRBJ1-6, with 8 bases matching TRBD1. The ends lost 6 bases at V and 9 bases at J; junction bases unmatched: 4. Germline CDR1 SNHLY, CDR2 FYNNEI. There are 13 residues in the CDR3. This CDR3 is CASRRTGSSPLHF. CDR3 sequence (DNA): TGTGCCAGCAGACGGACAGGGAGTTCACCCCTCCACTTT.

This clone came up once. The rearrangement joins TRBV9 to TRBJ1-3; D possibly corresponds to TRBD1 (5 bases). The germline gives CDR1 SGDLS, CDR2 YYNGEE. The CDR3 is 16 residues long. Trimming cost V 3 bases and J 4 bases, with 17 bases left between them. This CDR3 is CASSDGRRGRGNTIYF. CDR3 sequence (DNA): TGTGCCAGCAGCGACGGACGTCGGGGACGGGGAAACACCATATATTTT.

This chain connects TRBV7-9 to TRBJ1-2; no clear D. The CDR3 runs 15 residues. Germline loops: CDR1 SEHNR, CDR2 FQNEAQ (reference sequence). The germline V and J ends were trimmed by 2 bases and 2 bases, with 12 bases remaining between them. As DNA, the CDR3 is TGTGCCAGCAGCTTATTACGGCAGGAGAACTATGGCTACACCTTC. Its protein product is CASSLLRQENYGYTF.

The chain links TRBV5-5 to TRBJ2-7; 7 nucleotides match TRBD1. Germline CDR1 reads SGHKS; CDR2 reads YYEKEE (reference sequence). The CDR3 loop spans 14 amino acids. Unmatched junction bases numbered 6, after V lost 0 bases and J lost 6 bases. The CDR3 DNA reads TGTGCCAGCAGCTTGGTATTACAGGGGTCCGAGCAGTACTTC. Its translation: CASSLVLQGSEQYF. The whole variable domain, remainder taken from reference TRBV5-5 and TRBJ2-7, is DAGVTQSPTHLIKTRGQQVTLRCSPISGHKSVSWYQQVLGQGPQFIFQYYEKEERGRGNFPDRFSARQFPNYSSELNVNALLLGDSALYLCASSLVLQGSEQYFGPGTRLTVT.

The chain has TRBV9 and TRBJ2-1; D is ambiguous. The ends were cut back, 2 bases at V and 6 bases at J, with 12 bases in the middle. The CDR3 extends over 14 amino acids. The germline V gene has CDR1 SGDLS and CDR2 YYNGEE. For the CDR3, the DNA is TGTGCCAGCAGCGTCGGTAGCTCCCTCAATGAGCAGTTCTTC. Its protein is CASSVGSSLNEQFF.

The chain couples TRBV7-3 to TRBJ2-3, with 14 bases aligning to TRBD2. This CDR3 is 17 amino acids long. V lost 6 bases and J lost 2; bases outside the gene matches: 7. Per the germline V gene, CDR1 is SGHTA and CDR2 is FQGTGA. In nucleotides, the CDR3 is TGTGCCAGCAGGAGGGGGACTAGCGGGAGTATCACAGATACGCAGTATTTT. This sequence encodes CASRRGTSGSITDTQYF.

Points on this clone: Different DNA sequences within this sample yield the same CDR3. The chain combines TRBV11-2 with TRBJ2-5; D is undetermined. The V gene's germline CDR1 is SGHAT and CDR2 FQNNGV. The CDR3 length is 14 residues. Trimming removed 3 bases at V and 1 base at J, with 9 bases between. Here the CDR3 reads CASSLRRTQETQYF. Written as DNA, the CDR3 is TGTGCCAGCAGCTTGCGTCGGACCCAAGAGACCCAGTACTTC.

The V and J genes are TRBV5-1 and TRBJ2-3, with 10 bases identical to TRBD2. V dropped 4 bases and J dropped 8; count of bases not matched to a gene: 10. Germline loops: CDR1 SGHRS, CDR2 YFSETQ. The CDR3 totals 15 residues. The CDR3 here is CASSTGGLAGVTQYF. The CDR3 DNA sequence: TGCGCCAGCAGCACTGGAGGGCTAGCGGGAGTTACGCAGTATTTT.